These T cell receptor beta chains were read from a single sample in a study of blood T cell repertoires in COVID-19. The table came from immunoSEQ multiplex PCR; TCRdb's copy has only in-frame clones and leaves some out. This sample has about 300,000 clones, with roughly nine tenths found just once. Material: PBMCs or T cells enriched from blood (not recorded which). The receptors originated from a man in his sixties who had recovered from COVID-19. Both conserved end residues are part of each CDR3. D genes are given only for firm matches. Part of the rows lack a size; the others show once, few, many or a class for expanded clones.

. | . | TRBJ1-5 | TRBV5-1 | TGCGCCAGCAGCCGGATCACAGGGATATCTGGCAATCAGCCCCAGCATTTT | CASSRITGISGNQPQHF
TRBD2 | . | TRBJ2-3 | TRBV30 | TGTGCCTGGAGTATTCGGGGTCTAGCGGTCACAGATACGCAGTATTTT | CAWSIRGLAVTDTQYF
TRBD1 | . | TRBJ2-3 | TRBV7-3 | TGTGCCAGCAGCTTACTAGGACAGGGGGTATCGGATACGCAGTATTTT | CASSLLGQGVSDTQYF
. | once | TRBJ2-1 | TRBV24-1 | TGTGCCACCAGTTCCAGTTTATCCTACAATGAGCAGTTCTTC | CATSSSLSYNEQFF
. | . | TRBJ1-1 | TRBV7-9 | TGTGCCAGCAGCCAGGGGTCAGGGGAAGCTTTCTTT | CASSQGSGEAFF
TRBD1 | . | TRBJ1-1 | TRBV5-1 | TGCGCCAGCAGCTTCTTAGTGGGACAGGGGGCAGGGACGGAGAACACTGAAGCTTTCTTT | CASSFLVGQGAGTENTEAFF
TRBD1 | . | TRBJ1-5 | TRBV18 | TGTGCCAGCTCACCGGGACAGATCCATCAGCCCCAGCATTTT | CASSPGQIHQPQHF
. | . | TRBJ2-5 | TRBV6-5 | TGTGCCAGCAGTTATCTCGGGGTGGCAGAGACCCAGTACTTC | CASSYLGVAETQYF
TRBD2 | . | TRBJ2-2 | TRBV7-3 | TGTGCCAGCAGCTTAAGAGGCCTAGCGGGAGATAAAAACACCGGGGAGCTGTTTTTT | CASSLRGLAGDKNTGELFF
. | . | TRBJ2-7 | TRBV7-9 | TGTGCCAGCAGCTTAGTGAGCGCAAGTTACGAGCAGTACTTC | CASSLVSASYEQYF
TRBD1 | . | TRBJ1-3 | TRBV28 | TGTGCCAGCAGGAATCCACAGGGGTTTGGAAACACCATATATTTT | CASRNPQGFGNTIYF
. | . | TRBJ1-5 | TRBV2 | TGTGCCAGCAGCCCCCCCCAGGGAGGGAACAATCAGCCCCAGCATTTT | CASSPPQGGNNQPQHF
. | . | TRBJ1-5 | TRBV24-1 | TGTGCCACCAGTGATTCGGCGCGAGGGGGGGATCAGCCCCAGCATTTT | CATSDSARGGDQPQHF
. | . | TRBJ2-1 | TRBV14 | TGTGCCAGCAGCCAAGGCTCGGTAGCGTCTTTCTACAATGAGCAGTTCTTC | CASSQGSVASFYNEQFF
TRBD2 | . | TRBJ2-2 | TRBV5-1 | TGCGCCAGCAGCTTGGCAACTAGCGGGAACGGGGAGCTGTTTTTT | CASSLATSGNGELFF
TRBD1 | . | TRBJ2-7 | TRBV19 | TGTGCCAGTAGGATTATGACAGGGCCCTACGAGCAGTACTTC | CASRIMTGPYEQYF
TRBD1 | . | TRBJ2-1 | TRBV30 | TGTGCCTGGAGTTCGGACAGGCGCAATGAGCAGTTCTTC | CAWSSDRRNEQFF
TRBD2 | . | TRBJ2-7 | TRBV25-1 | TGTGCCAGCAGTGAAAAGACTAGCGGACCTTTTAGCTCCTACGAGCAGTACTTC | CASSEKTSGPFSSYEQYF
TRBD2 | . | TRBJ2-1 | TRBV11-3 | TGTGCCAGCAGCCCGAGGGGGACTAGCCGCTACAATGAGCAGTTCTTC | CASSPRGTSRYNEQFF
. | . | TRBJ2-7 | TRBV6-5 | TGTGCCAGCAGTTACGTTGGAGAGGGGGAGGGCGAGCAGTACTTC | CASSYVGEGEGEQYF
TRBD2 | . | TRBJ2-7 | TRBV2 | TGTGCCAGCAGCCGACTAGCGGGGGGCGCTCTCCACGAGCAGTACTTC | CASSRLAGGALHEQYF
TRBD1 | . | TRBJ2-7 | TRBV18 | TGTGCCAGCTCACCACAGGGGGCCGAGCAGTACTTC | CASSPQGAEQYF
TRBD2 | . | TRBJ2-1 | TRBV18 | TGTGCCAGCTCACTACTGACTAGCGGCTCCTACAATGAGCAGTTCTTC | CASSLLTSGSYNEQFF
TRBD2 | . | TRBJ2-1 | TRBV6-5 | TGTGCCAGCAGTTACGGTCTAGCGGGATACAATGAGCAGTTCTTC | CASSYGLAGYNEQFF
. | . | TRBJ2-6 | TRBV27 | TGTGCCAGCAGTGCTCGTGGATTAGCGGGGGCCAACGTCCTGACTTTC | CASSARGLAGANVLTF
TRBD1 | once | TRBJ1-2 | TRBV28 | TGTGCCAGCAGTTTGATTAGGACAGGCTATGGCTACACCTTC | CASSLIRTGYGYTF
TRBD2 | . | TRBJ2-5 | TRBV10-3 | TGTGCCATCAGTGGGCTAGCGGACTCCGGGACCCAGTACTTC | CAISGLADSGTQYF
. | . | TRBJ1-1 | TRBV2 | TGTGCCAGCAGCCCAACCTCGGACACTGAAGCTTTCTTT | CASSPTSDTEAFF
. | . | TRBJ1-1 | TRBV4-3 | TGCGCCAGCAGCCAAGATAAGAGACAGGAGAACACTGAAGCTTTCTTT | CASSQDKRQENTEAFF